The entry below gives a single T cell receptor (beta chain) sequence along with its context. The sample contains more than one DNA sequence encoding this CDR3. The sample originates from a study of control samples from healthy donors and cancer patients. Trimming removed 1 base from V and 3 bases from J, with 1 base in between. CDR3 length: 11 amino acids. Germline CDR1 is LNHNV and CDR2 is YYDKDF (reference sequence). The data were produced by immunoSEQ multiplex PCR, yet TCRdb's version contains in-frame clones alone and is incomplete. The sample holds about 54,000 clones; 95% to 96% are singletons and the top ten take around 1.9%.

The chain uses TRBV15 and TRBJ2-7; D uncertain. The receptor was derived from a woman in her 30s in good health. Material for sequencing was blood. This CDR3 reads CATSRGYEQYF. CDR3 sequence (DNA): TGTGCCACCAGCAGAGGCTACGAGCAGTACTTC.